This TCR beta chain derives from a study of blood T cells in healthy people across ages. Broader study findings: Compared with aged donors, long-lived donors showed fewer expanded clones, suggesting selection.

Combining a sample-barcoded 5' primer with a J-beta primer mix, a second PCR ran for about 7 to 12 cycles. Each cDNA was tagged by a template-switch adaptor containing 12 random nucleotides. Any given sample supplied a minimum of 2.5 million CDR3-containing paired-end reads. Using its own MiXCR run on the 5' RACE reads, TCRdb lists one record per CDR3 protein. The sample lists around 800,000 distinct CDR3 sequences, roughly 50% seen once, with roughly 37% in the top ten. The CDR3 is 13 residues long. Germline assignment: CDR1 SGHRS and CDR2 YFSETQ. As to this clonotype: Its antigen is still unknown.

Healthy Caucasians from Russia aged roughly 6 to 90 served as donors. The chain uses TRBV5-1 and TRBJ2-1, with TRBD2 matching over 8 bases. The better agreement between TRBJ2-7 and the DNA end casts doubt on the J call. The clonotype was recovered from a man at least 80 years old in good health. The specimen sequenced was blood. CDR3 residues: CASSFSGTQEQYF. CDR3 bases: TGCGCCAGCAGCTTTAGCGGGACCCAAGAGCAGTACTTC.